The 6 T cell receptor beta chains in this list originate from one sample, sequenced in a study of blood T cells in healthy people across ages. PCR was performed a second time for about 7 to 11 cycles using a sample-barcoded 5' primer and a J-beta primer mix. TCRdb itself ran the 5' RACE reads through MiXCR, one entry per CDR3 protein. The repertoire consists of more than 500,000 distinct CDR3 sequences, with approximately 30% occurring once and the leading ten covering roughly 20%. Sequencing input: blood. The receptors here all came from a woman in her 70s in good health.

This clonotype occurred a few times. The rearrangement uses TRBV7-9 and TRBJ1-6; TRBD1 is a possible D gene (5 bases). There are 13 residues in the CDR3. The germline V gene has CDR1 SEHNR and CDR2 FQNEAQ (reference sequence). Trimming took 5 bases from V and 7 from J, leaving 9 bases between them. CDR3 coding DNA: TGTGCCAGCAGCCCAGAGGGGAATTCACCCCTCCACTTT. Its translation is CASSPEGNSPLHF.

This clonotype turned up a few times. The rearrangement joins TRBV6-2 or TRBV6-3 to TRBJ2-5, with no clear D. Looked up from germline, CDR1 is MNHEY and CDR2 is SVGEGT. The V and J ends lost 6 bases and 5 bases respectively, with 13 bases between them. The CDR3 loop spans 13 amino acids. The CDR3 loop is CASRRTVGETQYF. As DNA, the CDR3 is TGTGCCAGCAGACGAACGGTAGGGGAGACCCAGTACTTC.

This clonotype was seen a handful of times. The V call is TRBV10-3, the J call TRBJ2-7, with TRBD2 identical over 10 bases. In germline, CDR1 is ENHRY, CDR2 SYGVKD. Trimming removed 6 bases from V and 4 bases from J; junction bases left unmatched: 3. CDR3 length equals 13 residues. The CDR3 DNA is TGTGCCATCAGACTAGCGGGGAGTTACGAGCAGTACTTC. Translating it yields CAIRLAGSYEQYF.

The V gene is TRBV30, the J gene TRBJ1-1; D uncertain. Per germline, CDR1 GTSNPN and CDR2 SVGIG (reference sequence). The CDR3 runs 10 residues. Trimming left V 4 bases short and J 4 bases short, with 4 bases between. The DNA for the CDR3 is TGTGCCTGGATCGGCACTGAAGCTTTCTTT. This sequence encodes CAWIGTEAFF.

V gene TRBV7-2 combines with J gene TRBJ2-1; D not certain. This CDR3 has 13 amino acids. The germline V and J ends were trimmed by 1 base and 13 bases, with 14 bases remaining between them. CDR1 and CDR2 from the germline V gene are SGHTA and FQGNSA. The CDR3 nucleotides are TGTGCCAGCAGCTTAGGGGGTCAGCAAAATCAGTTCTTC. Translating gives CASSLGGQQNQFF. Full variable domain (remainder filled in from reference TRBV7-2 and TRBJ2-1): GAGVSQSPSNKVTEKGKDVELRCDPISGHTALYWYRQSLGQGLEFLIYFQGNSAPDKSGLPSDRFSAERTGGSVSTLTIQRTQQEDSAVYLCASSLGGQQNQFFGPGTRLTVL.

With regard to this clonotype: The junction departs from the called germline gene at one end, perhaps through a read error. The rearrangement uses TRBV10-3 and TRBJ2-2; D is perhaps TRBD2 (5 bases). CDR3 size: 17 residues. The germline V gene encodes CDR1 ENHRY and CDR2 SYGVKD. CDR3 protein: CAISEPQSTENTGELSF. CDR3 in DNA: TGTGCAATCAGTGAGCCTCAGTCGACCGAGAACACCGGGGAGCTGTCTTTT.